A selection of T cell receptor beta chains follows, all from one sample in a study of T cell responses to AZD1222 COVID-19 vaccine. TCRdb's table, derived via immunoSEQ multiplex PCR, lists solely in-frame clones and lacks some. Among 95,000 to 110,000 clones listed, 90% were seen once. The sequencing here drew on peripheral blood, taken on day 0 of AZD1222 vaccination. These receptors came from an adult in good health. Both conserved end residues are part of each CDR3. The order of the fields is CDR3 DNA, CDR3 protein, J gene, CDR3 length, D gene, V gene, clone size. D genes are given only for firm matches. Size is omitted from some rows. Given values are once, few, many or a class for expanded clones.

CDR3 DNA: TGTGCTAGTGGTTTGGCCCTCCGGCGGGATATGTCCGGGGAGCTGTTTTTT; CDR3 protein: CASGLALRRDMSGELFF; J gene: TRBJ2-2; CDR3 length: 17; D gene: -; V gene: TRBV12-5; clone size: -
CDR3 DNA: TGTGCCAGCAGCTTAGTTTGGACGGGGGAGGCTAATGAAAAACTGTTTTTT; CDR3 protein: CASSLVWTGEANEKLFF; J gene: TRBJ1-4; CDR3 length: 17; D gene: -; V gene: TRBV7-2; clone size: -
CDR3 DNA: TGTGCCAGCAGCTTATTTGGGGGTCCGAACACTGAAGCTTTCTTT; CDR3 protein: CASSLFGGPNTEAFF; J gene: TRBJ1-1; CDR3 length: 15; D gene: -; V gene: TRBV7-2; clone size: -
CDR3 DNA: TGTGCCAGCAGAGGACTAGCGGCAGATGGGGAGCAGTTCTTC; CDR3 protein: CASRGLAADGEQFF; J gene: TRBJ2-1; CDR3 length: 14; D gene: TRBD2; V gene: TRBV2; clone size: -
CDR3 DNA: TGCGCCAGCAGCTTTGTGGCCGGCGGGACAGGGTCTTTCGAGCAGTACTTC; CDR3 protein: CASSFVAGGTGSFEQYF; J gene: TRBJ2-7; CDR3 length: 17; D gene: TRBD1; V gene: TRBV5-1; clone size: -
CDR3 DNA: TGTGCCAGCAGCCCCCAGCAGTACTTC; CDR3 protein: CASSPQQYF; J gene: TRBJ2-7; CDR3 length: 9; D gene: -; V gene: TRBV7-8; clone size: -
CDR3 DNA: TGTGCCAGCAGCTTGAACAGGGAGTCTCCACCCCTCCACTTT; CDR3 protein: CASSLNRESPPLHF; J gene: TRBJ1-6; CDR3 length: 14; D gene: -; V gene: TRBV5-4; clone size: -
CDR3 DNA: TGTGCCAGCAGTGAAGTAGGGTGGCCGCATCAGCCCCAGCATTTT; CDR3 protein: CASSEVGWPHQPQHF; J gene: TRBJ1-5; CDR3 length: 15; D gene: -; V gene: TRBV6-1; clone size: -
CDR3 DNA: TGTGCCAGCAGCTTAGTTGGCAGTCCCTACGAGCAGTACTTC; CDR3 protein: CASSLVGSPYEQYF; J gene: TRBJ2-7; CDR3 length: 14; D gene: -; V gene: TRBV7-9; clone size: -
CDR3 DNA: TGTGCTAGTGGTTTAGCCTGGGACTCGGGCAATGAGCAGTTCTTC; CDR3 protein: CASGLAWDSGNEQFF; J gene: TRBJ2-1; CDR3 length: 15; D gene: -; V gene: TRBV12-5; clone size: -
CDR3 DNA: TGTGCCAGCAGTTTAAGTGGGGCCGGAGAGCAGTACTTC; CDR3 protein: CASSLSGAGEQYF; J gene: TRBJ2-7; CDR3 length: 13; D gene: -; V gene: TRBV28; clone size: -
CDR3 DNA: TGTGCCAGCAGCCGCCCGGCCAGGAACGAGCAGTACTTC; CDR3 protein: CASSRPARNEQYF; J gene: TRBJ2-7; CDR3 length: 13; D gene: -; V gene: TRBV12-3/TRBV12-4; clone size: -
CDR3 DNA: TGTGCCAGTAGTATTAGGGTGGGGGTTAGGAGCAATCAGCCCCAGCATTTT; CDR3 protein: CASSIRVGVRSNQPQHF; J gene: TRBJ1-5; CDR3 length: 17; D gene: -; V gene: TRBV19; clone size: -
CDR3 DNA: TGTGCCAGCAGTGACACTACAGCCCACTATGGCTACACCTTC; CDR3 protein: CASSDTTAHYGYTF; J gene: TRBJ1-2; CDR3 length: 14; D gene: -; V gene: TRBV6-1; clone size: -
CDR3 DNA: TGTGCCAGCAGCCAAGATGCCCAGCAGGGGGCCCATTATAGCAATCAGCCCCAGCATTTT; CDR3 protein: CASSQDAQQGAHYSNQPQHF; J gene: TRBJ1-5; CDR3 length: 20; D gene: TRBD1; V gene: TRBV4-2; clone size: many
CDR3 DNA: TGTGCCAGCAGCCATTCTGGAGACGAGCAGTACTTC; CDR3 protein: CASSHSGDEQYF; J gene: TRBJ2-7; CDR3 length: 12; D gene: -; V gene: TRBV3-1/TRBV3-2; clone size: -
CDR3 DNA: TGTGCCAGCAGCTTAGGAGGGGCGCTTTCCTATGGCTACACCTTC; CDR3 protein: CASSLGGALSYGYTF; J gene: TRBJ1-2; CDR3 length: 15; D gene: -; V gene: TRBV7-2; clone size: -
CDR3 DNA: TGTGCCAGCAGTGAGTCGACCGGGGGGAGGACTGAAGCTTTCTTT; CDR3 protein: CASSESTGGRTEAFF; J gene: TRBJ1-1; CDR3 length: 15; D gene: -; V gene: TRBV25-1; clone size: once
CDR3 DNA: TGTGCCAGCAGGACTAACAGGGGGCTCCATGAAAAACTGTTTTTT; CDR3 protein: CASRTNRGLHEKLFF; J gene: TRBJ1-4; CDR3 length: 15; D gene: TRBD1; V gene: TRBV27; clone size: -
CDR3 DNA: TGTGCCAGCAGCTCGACAAGACAGGTCCCATCCTACGAGCAGTACTTC; CDR3 protein: CASSSTRQVPSYEQYF; J gene: TRBJ2-7; CDR3 length: 16; D gene: -; V gene: TRBV7-8; clone size: -
CDR3 DNA: TGTGCCAGCAGTGAGGGGACTAGCGGCTACGAGCAGTACTTC; CDR3 protein: CASSEGTSGYEQYF; J gene: TRBJ2-7; CDR3 length: 14; D gene: TRBD2; V gene: TRBV6-4; clone size: -
CDR3 DNA: TGTGCCAGCATTGGGGCCCCCCGGTTAACTGAAGCTTTCTTT; CDR3 protein: CASIGAPRLTEAFF; J gene: TRBJ1-1; CDR3 length: 14; D gene: -; V gene: TRBV2; clone size: -
CDR3 DNA: TGTGCCAGCAGCCCCATTAGGGACGGTGAAGCTTTCTTT; CDR3 protein: CASSPIRDGEAFF; J gene: TRBJ1-1; CDR3 length: 13; D gene: -; V gene: TRBV6-5; clone size: -
CDR3 DNA: TGTGCCAGCAGTTCCGAGCGGGGGTGGTCCTACAATGAGCAGTTCTTC; CDR3 protein: CASSSERGWSYNEQFF; J gene: TRBJ2-1; CDR3 length: 16; D gene: TRBD2; V gene: TRBV28; clone size: once
CDR3 DNA: TGTGCCAGCAGCGTAGCGGGAACGGTCAATTCACCCCTCCACTTT; CDR3 protein: CASSVAGTVNSPLHF; J gene: TRBJ1-6; CDR3 length: 15; D gene: -; V gene: TRBV9; clone size: -
CDR3 DNA: TGTGCCAGCAGCTTTCCGGGGCTAAGTAACTCCAGCTCCTACAATGAGCAGTTCTTC; CDR3 protein: CASSFPGLSNSSSYNEQFF; J gene: TRBJ2-1; CDR3 length: 19; D gene: -; V gene: TRBV7-9; clone size: -
CDR3 DNA: TGTGCCAGCAGTTACGGCAGGAAAACCTACGAGCAGTACTTC; CDR3 protein: CASSYGRKTYEQYF; J gene: TRBJ2-7; CDR3 length: 14; D gene: -; V gene: TRBV6-5; clone size: -
CDR3 DNA: TGTGCCAGCAGCTTAGGAGGGGGTCGTTGGAGTGAGCAGTTCTTC; CDR3 protein: CASSLGGGRWSEQFF; J gene: TRBJ2-1; CDR3 length: 15; D gene: -; V gene: TRBV7-3; clone size: -
CDR3 DNA: TGTGCCAGCAGTGAACGTTGGGGACAGGAAAAACTGTTTTTT; CDR3 protein: CASSERWGQEKLFF; J gene: TRBJ1-4; CDR3 length: 14; D gene: TRBD1; V gene: TRBV6-1; clone size: -
CDR3 DNA: TGCGCCAGCAGCCAAGATATTCGGCAGGGGGCCACTGAAGCTTTCTTT; CDR3 protein: CASSQDIRQGATEAFF; J gene: TRBJ1-1; CDR3 length: 16; D gene: TRBD1; V gene: TRBV4-1; clone size: -
CDR3 DNA: TGTGCCAGCAACTTAGGGAGCACTGAAGCTTTCTTT; CDR3 protein: CASNLGSTEAFF; J gene: TRBJ1-1; CDR3 length: 12; D gene: -; V gene: TRBV6-6; clone size: -